The 20 T cell receptor beta chains below were found in one sample sequenced in a study of shared T cell receptors in the human thymus. Measured with immunoSEQ multiplex PCR; TCRdb has only the in-frame clones, and not every one. The sample lists hundreds of thousands of clones; 75% to 80% were seen once. This same sample was also taken into another study, of human thymus T cells.

Sequences were obtained from thymocytes. Source of these receptors: a boy under two years old with a congenital heart defect.

The V call is TRBV11-3, the J call TRBJ2-1; D perhaps matches TRBD2 (6 bases). V shed 5 bases and J shed 5 bases, with 16 bases lying between them. This CDR3 comprises 15 residues. CDR1 SGHNT and CDR2 YENEEA come from the germline V gene. In nucleotides, the CDR3 is TGTGCCAGCAGCCCTACCACCGGGACTCACAATGAGCAGTTCTTC. Amino acids: CASSPTTGTHNEQFF.

V usage is TRBV19 and J usage is TRBJ2-7; 8 bases fit TRBD2. The ends lost 3 bases at V and 6 bases at J; junction bases unmatched: 4. Germline CDR1 and CDR2: LNHDA and SQIVND (reference sequence). The CDR3 is made up of 13 amino acids. CDR3 loop: CASSMGLVREQYF. DNA for the CDR3: TGTGCCAGTAGTATGGGACTAGTCCGCGAGCAGTACTTC. The variable domain in full, completed from reference TRBV19 and TRBJ2-7, reads DGGITQSPKYLFRKEGQNVTLSCEQNLNHDAMYWYRQDPGQGLRLIYYSQIVNDFQKGDIAEGYSVSREKKESFPLTVTSAQKNPTAFYLCASSMGLVREQYFGPGTRLTVT.

This chain links TRBV27 with TRBJ2-7; TRBD1 matches 9 bases. J gave up 2 bases and V 5 bases, and 7 bases lay outside the gene matches. The CDR3 extends over 15 amino acids. CDR1 and CDR2 from the germline V gene are MNHEY and SMNVEV (reference sequence). CDR3 protein: CASSRTGTGTYEQYF. Here the CDR3 DNA reads TGTGCCAGCAGTAGAACCGGGACAGGGACCTACGAGCAGTACTTC.

The rearrangement links TRBV12-2 to TRBJ2-1; the D call TRBD2 from the table was never checked on the DNA. TRBV12-2 is listed as a pseudogene. The CDR3 extends over 17 amino acids. The CDR3 DNA is TGTGCAAGTCGCTTAACCCCTGGGACTAGCGGGAGGGCCGGGCAGTTCTTC. It yields the protein CASRLTPGTSGRAGQFF.

The J gene is TRBJ2-1, the V gene TRBV27; tentatively, D is TRBD2 (6 bases). Germline V gene sequence: CDR1 MNHEY, CDR2 SMNVEV (reference sequence). CDR3 size: 16 residues. CDR3 loop: CRSTPPGTPLYNEQFF. In nucleotides, the CDR3 is TGTCGCAGCACTCCCCCCGGGACTCCTCTCTACAATGAGCAGTTCTTC.

The chain couples TRBV5-6 to TRBJ1-2; D is perhaps TRBD1 (6 bases). The CDR3 loop spans 19 amino acids. Between the trimmed V and J ends, which lost 2 bases and 4 bases, there was a span of 27 bases. Germline CDR1 is SGHDT and CDR2 is YYEEEE. Here the CDR3 reads CASSLYRAIKSRNPYGYTF. CDR3 DNA sequence: TGTGCCAGCAGCTTATACAGGGCCATCAAGAGTCGAAACCCCTATGGCTACACCTTC.

The genes are TRBV23-1 and TRBJ2-4; 15 bases map to TRBD2. Being an ORF, TRBV23-1 has a function that is uncertain. The CDR3 consists of 19 residues. Trimming cost V 2 bases and J 1 base; bases outside gene matches: 6. The CDR3 bases are TGCGCCAGCAGTCAAAGACTCGGGACTAGCGGGAGGGCCAAAAACATTCAGTACTTC. It encodes CASSQRLGTSGRAKNIQYF.

This clone has a handful of counts. The genes are TRBV27 and TRBJ1-5; D is possibly TRBD1 (6 bases). With 7 bases removed from V and 5 bases from J, the gap between germline ends came to 12 bases. Germline V gene sequence: CDR1 MNHEY, CDR2 SMNVEV (reference sequence). CDR3 size: 13 residues. The CDR3 reads CASNSRGHQPQHF. As DNA, the CDR3 is TGTGCCAGCAATTCGCGGGGGCATCAGCCCCAGCATTTT.

The rearrangement links TRBV6-1 to TRBJ2-5; 8 bases agree with TRBD2. Per the germline V gene, CDR1 is MNHNS and CDR2 is SASEGT. The trim removed 3 bases at V and 2 bases at J, leaving 11 bases unmatched. CDR3 length: 17 residues. The CDR3 DNA sequence: TGTGCCAGCAGTGATACCCCTCTTAGCGGGATTCAAGAGACCCAGTACTTC. This gives the protein CASSDTPLSGIQETQYF.

This rearrangement joins TRBV7-2 to TRBJ2-7; D is possibly TRBD2 (6 bases). This CDR3 spans 16 amino acids. CDR1 and CDR2 (germline): SGHTA, FQGNSA. V lost 5 bases and J lost 4, with 21 bases in between. The CDR3 coding sequence is TGTGCCAGCAGCACCCTACCCGGGACTGGGGCATACGAGCAGTACTTC. It codes for CASSTLPGTGAYEQYF. Full variable domain (outside the CDR3, taken from reference TRBV7-2 and TRBJ2-7): GAGVSQSPSNKVTEKGKDVELRCDPISGHTALYWYRQSLGQGLEFLIYFQGNSAPDKSGLPSDRFSAERTGGSVSTLTIQRTQQEDSAVYLCASSTLPGTGAYEQYFGPGTRLTVT.

The chain is built from TRBV7-9 and TRBJ2-7; the match to TRBD1 covers 7 bases. This CDR3 spans 14 amino acids. The germline V gene has CDR1 SEHNR and CDR2 FQNEAQ (reference sequence). The ends lost 4 bases at V and 9 bases at J; junction bases unmatched: 12. The CDR3 DNA reads as TGTGCCAGCAGCTCAGGGACAGATCTACGCGGGCAGTACTTC. Translating it yields CASSSGTDLRGQYF.

The J gene is TRBJ2-7, the V gene TRBV28; 12 bases align to TRBD2. The germline CDR1 and CDR2 sequences are MDHEN and SYDVKM. With 9 bases clipped from V and 11 bases from J, the junction kept 32 bases outside the gene matches. The CDR3 loop spans 20 amino acids. CDR3 sequence reads: CASLELCKTSGSIPTTRKYF. DNA of the CDR3: TGTGCCAGTTTGGAACTTTGTAAGACTAGCGGGAGCATCCCGACTACGAGGAAGTACTTC. The complete variable domain, with remaining parts taken from reference TRBV28 and TRBJ2-7, reads DVKVTQSSRYLVKRTGEKVFLECVQDMDHENMFWYRQDPGLGLRLIYFSYDVKMKEKGDIPEGYSVSREKKERFSLILESASTNQTSMYLCASLELCKTSGSIPTTRKYFGPGTRLTVT.

A word on this clone: The same CDR3 arises from other DNA sequences in this sample as well. This rearrangement joins TRBV20-1 to TRBJ2-5; TRBD1 is a possible D gene (6 bases). The germline V and J ends were trimmed by 6 bases and 5 bases, with 10 bases remaining between them. CDR1 and CDR2 from the germline V gene are DFQATT and SNEGSKA (reference sequence). The CDR3 runs to 11 residues. The CDR3: CSAPRGETQYF. The CDR3 DNA is TGCAGTGCCCCGAGGGGGGAGACCCAGTACTTC.

The rearrangement joins TRBV6-5 to TRBJ2-2; the match to TRBD1 covers 7 bases. The CDR3 totals 15 residues. Germline V gene lookup returns CDR1 MNHEY and CDR2 SVGAGI. After removal of 6 bases from V and 0 bases from J, the junction contained 4 bases not matched to a gene. The CDR3 loop is CASSPDRSNTGELFF. As DNA, the CDR3 is TGTGCCAGCAGCCCGGACAGGTCGAACACCGGGGAGCTGTTTTTT.

This sequence joins TRBV27 and TRBJ2-1; maybe TRBD1 (7 bases). Per the germline V gene, CDR1 is MNHEY and CDR2 is SMNVEV (reference sequence). This CDR3 is built from 22 residues. Trimming stripped 2 bases from V and 6 bases from J, with 35 bases between. Here the CDR3 reads CASSLRCETGRRRRQAGNEQFF. In DNA form, the CDR3 reads TGTGCCAGCAGTTTAAGGTGTGAGACAGGGAGGAGAAGGAGGCAGGCAGGCAATGAGCAGTTCTTC.

The chain links TRBV6-6 to TRBJ2-7; 11 positions agree with TRBD2. The CDR3 has 16 residues. Trimming at V came to 5 bases and at J to 1 base, leaving 7 bases not matched to a gene. Germline V CDR1 and CDR2: MNHNY, SVGAGI (reference sequence). CDR3 protein: CASSPVSGRVSYEQYF. The CDR3 DNA follows: TGTGCCAGCAGTCCCGTTAGCGGGAGGGTTTCCTACGAGCAGTACTTC.

The rearrangement links TRBV11-3 to TRBJ2-1; a weak D match, TRBD1 (7 bases). The CDR3 sequence is 14 residues long. The germline V gene encodes CDR1 SGHNT and CDR2 YENEEA. V gave up 4 bases and J gave up 6 bases, with 13 bases separating them. The CDR3 here is CASSSPGGGNEQFF. DNA for the CDR3: TGTGCCAGCAGCTCCCCAGGGGGAGGCAATGAGCAGTTCTTC.

For this clone: Other DNA sequences of this sample code for an identical CDR3. J is TRBJ1-1 and V is TRBV14, with TRBD1 as a possible D gene (5 bases). The germline gives CDR1 SGHDN, CDR2 FVKESK. This CDR3 spans 17 amino acids. With 4 bases removed from V and 1 base from J, the gap between germline ends came to 19 bases. The CDR3 reads CASSPPSDGGGNTEAFF. DNA of the CDR3: TGTGCCAGCAGCCCACCCTCGGATGGGGGGGGGAACACTGAAGCTTTCTTT.

This clone has only a few counts. The chain combines TRBV28 with TRBJ2-4, with D unresolved. V lost 5 bases to trimming and J lost 7 bases, with 21 bases between them. This CDR3 spans 16 amino acids. The germline V gene has CDR1 MDHEN and CDR2 SYDVKM. The CDR3 coding sequence is TGTGCCAGCAGTCAGCTGGTGACTTCGCCTTATAACATTCAGTACTTC. It yields the protein CASSQLVTSPYNIQYF.

The J gene is TRBJ1-2, the V gene TRBV19; D may be TRBD1 (5 bases). The V gene lost 6 bases and the J gene lost 3 bases, with 26 bases spanning the gap. The CDR3 covers 18 residues. Germline assignment: CDR1 LNHDA and CDR2 SQIVND (reference sequence). CDR3 sequence: CASSPNGRDGRLDYGYTF. Written as DNA, the CDR3 is TGTGCCAGTAGCCCGAATGGGCGGGACGGCCGGCTTGACTATGGCTACACCTTC. The full variable domain, in which reference TRBV19 and TRBJ1-2 provide the parts outside the CDR3, is DGGITQSPKYLFRKEGQNVTLSCEQNLNHDAMYWYRQDPGQGLRLIYYSQIVNDFQKGDIAEGYSVSREKKESFPLTVTSAQKNPTAFYLCASSPNGRDGRLDYGYTFGSGTRLTVV.